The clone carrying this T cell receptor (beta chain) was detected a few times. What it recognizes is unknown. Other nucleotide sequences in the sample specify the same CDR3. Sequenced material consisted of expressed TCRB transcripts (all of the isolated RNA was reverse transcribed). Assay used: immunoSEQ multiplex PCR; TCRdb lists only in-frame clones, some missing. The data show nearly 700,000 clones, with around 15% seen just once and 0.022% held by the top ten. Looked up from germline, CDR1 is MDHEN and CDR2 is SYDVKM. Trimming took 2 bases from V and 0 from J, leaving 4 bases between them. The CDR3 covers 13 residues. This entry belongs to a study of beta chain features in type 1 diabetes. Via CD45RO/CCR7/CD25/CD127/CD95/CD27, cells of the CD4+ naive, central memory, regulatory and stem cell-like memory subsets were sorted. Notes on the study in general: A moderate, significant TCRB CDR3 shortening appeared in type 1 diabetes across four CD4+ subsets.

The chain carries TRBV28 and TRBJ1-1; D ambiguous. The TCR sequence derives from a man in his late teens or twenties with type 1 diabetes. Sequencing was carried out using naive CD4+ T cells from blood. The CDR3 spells CASSLSVNTEAFF. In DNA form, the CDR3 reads TGTGCCAGCAGTTTAAGTGTGAACACTGAAGCTTTCTTT.